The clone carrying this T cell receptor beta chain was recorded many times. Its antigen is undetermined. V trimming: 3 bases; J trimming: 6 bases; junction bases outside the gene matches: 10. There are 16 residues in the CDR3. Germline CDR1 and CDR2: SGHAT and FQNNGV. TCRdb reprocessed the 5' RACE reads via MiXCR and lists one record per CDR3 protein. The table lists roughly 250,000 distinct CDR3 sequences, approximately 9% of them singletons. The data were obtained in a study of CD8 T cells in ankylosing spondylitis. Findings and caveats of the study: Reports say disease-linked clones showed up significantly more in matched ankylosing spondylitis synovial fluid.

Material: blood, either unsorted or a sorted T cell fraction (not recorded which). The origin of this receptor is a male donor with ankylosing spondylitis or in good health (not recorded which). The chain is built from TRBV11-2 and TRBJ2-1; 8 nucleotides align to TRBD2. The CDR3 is CASSFLSRTSSNEQFF. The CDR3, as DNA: TGTGCCAGCAGCTTTCTCTCCCGGACTAGCTCCAATGAGCAGTTCTTC.